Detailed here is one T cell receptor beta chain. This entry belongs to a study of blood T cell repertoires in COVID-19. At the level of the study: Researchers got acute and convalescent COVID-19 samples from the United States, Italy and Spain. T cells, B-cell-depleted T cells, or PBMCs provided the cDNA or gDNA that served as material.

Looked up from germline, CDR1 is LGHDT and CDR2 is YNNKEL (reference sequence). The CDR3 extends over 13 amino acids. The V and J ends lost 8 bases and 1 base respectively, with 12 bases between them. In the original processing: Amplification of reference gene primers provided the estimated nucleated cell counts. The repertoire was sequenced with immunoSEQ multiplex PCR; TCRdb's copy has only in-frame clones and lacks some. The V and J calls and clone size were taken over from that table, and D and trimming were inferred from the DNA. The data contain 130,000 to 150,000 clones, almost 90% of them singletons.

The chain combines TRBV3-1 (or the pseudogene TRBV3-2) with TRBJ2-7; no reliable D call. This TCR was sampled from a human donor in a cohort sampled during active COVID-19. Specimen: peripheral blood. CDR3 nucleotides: TGTGCCAGCGCAATCGGTGCTTCCTACGAGCAGTACTTC. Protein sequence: CASAIGASYEQYF.